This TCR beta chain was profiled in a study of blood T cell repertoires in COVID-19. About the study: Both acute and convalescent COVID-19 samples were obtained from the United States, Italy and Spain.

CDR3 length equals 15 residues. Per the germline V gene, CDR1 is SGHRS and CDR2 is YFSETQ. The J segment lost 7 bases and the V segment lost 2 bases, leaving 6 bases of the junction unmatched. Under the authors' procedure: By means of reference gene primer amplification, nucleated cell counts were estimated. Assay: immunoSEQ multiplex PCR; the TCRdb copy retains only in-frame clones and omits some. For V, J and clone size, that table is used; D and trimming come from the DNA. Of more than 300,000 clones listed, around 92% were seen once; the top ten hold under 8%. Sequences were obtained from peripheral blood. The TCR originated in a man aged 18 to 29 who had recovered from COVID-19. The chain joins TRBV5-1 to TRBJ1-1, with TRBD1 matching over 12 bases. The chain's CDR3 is CASSLPGQGANEAFF. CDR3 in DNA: TGCGCCAGCAGCTTACCGGGACAGGGGGCGAATGAAGCTTTCTTT.